This record covers a single T cell receptor (beta chain). Other DNA sequences in the sample encode the same CDR3. Between the trimmed V and J ends, which lost 0 bases and 1 base, there was a span of 4 bases. Germline-derived CDR1 and CDR2 are SGHRS and YFSETQ. The CDR3 sequence is 13 residues long. In the original workflow: Amplification with reference gene primers provided the estimates of nucleated cell counts. Sequencing used immunoSEQ multiplex PCR; TCRdb keeps in-frame clones, though not all of them. The DNA was the basis for D and trimming; V, J and clone size are from that table. The table includes a few hundred thousand clones, 88% detected once. The sample comes from a study of blood T cell repertoires in COVID-19.

The chain uses TRBV5-1 and TRBJ1-1; D gene uncertain. The receptor was derived from a woman aged 70 to 79 with COVID-19, enrolled during active disease. The specimen was peripheral blood. The CDR3 DNA reads TGCGCCAGCAGCTTGGACAGGAACACTGAAGCTTTCTTT. This gives the protein CASSLDRNTEAFF.